These 27 T cell receptor beta chains originate from one sample sequenced in a study of blood T cell repertoires in COVID-19. The repertoire was sequenced with immunoSEQ multiplex PCR; TCRdb's copy has only in-frame clones and lacks some. The table lists approximately 670,000 clones, 85% to 90% of them singletons. The specimen sequenced was peripheral blood. The receptors stem from a woman under 30 with acute or convalescent COVID-19.

The chain carries TRBV5-4 and TRBJ2-3; 9 nucleotides align to TRBD1. CDR3 size: 15 residues. Trimming cost V 4 bases and J 6 bases; bases outside gene matches: 9. Germline V gene lookup returns CDR1 SGHNT and CDR2 YYREEE (reference sequence). This chain's CDR3 is CASSIGTGPSDTQYF. As DNA, the CDR3 is TGTGCCAGCAGCATCGGGACAGGGCCATCGGATACGCAGTATTTT.

The genes are TRBV4-3 and TRBJ1-5; D may be TRBD1 (6 bases). V was trimmed by 0 bases and J by 7 bases, leaving 13 bases between them. This CDR3 spans 15 amino acids. CDR1 is LGHNA and CDR2 is YSLEER in the germline V gene. The CDR3 bases are TGCGCCAGCAGCCAAGACCCACAGGGACGGCAGCCCCAGCATTTT. Protein sequence: CASSQDPQGRQPQHF.

This CDR3 is CASSSVNIEKLFF. Written as DNA, the CDR3 is TGTGCCAGCAGCTCTGTTAACATCGAAAAACTGTTTTTT. The chain couples TRBV7-2 to TRBJ1-4; D is unclear. This CDR3 is 13 amino acids long. Trimming took off 4 bases at V and 8 bases at J, with 11 bases between the two ends. Germline V gene lookup returns CDR1 SGHTA and CDR2 FQGNSA.

The rearrangement joins TRBV11-2 to TRBJ1-2, with a weak D call TRBD1 (6 bases). The CDR3 loop spans 15 amino acids. Germline CDR1 is SGHAT and CDR2 is FQNNGV. Trimming took 5 bases from V and 8 from J, leaving 21 bases between them. The CDR3 DNA sequence: TGTGCCAGCAGCCATAACGGGGGGGCGGCTGAAGGCTACACCTTC. Translated, it gives CASSHNGGAAEGYTF.

The chain combines TRBV5-4 with TRBJ2-5; D gene unclear. There are 13 residues in the CDR3. Germline CDR1 SGHNT, CDR2 YYREEE (reference sequence). Trimming took off 3 bases at V and 2 bases at J, with 8 bases between the two ends. The CDR3 nucleotides are TGTGCCAGCAGCTCGCGGCAGCAAGAGACCCAGTACTTC. Translated: CASSSRQQETQYF.

This clone was recorded once. The chain is built from TRBV19 and TRBJ1-2, with a tentative D call TRBD1 (5 bases). V lost 2 bases and J lost 3, with 19 bases in between. Per germline, CDR1 LNHDA and CDR2 SQIVND (reference sequence). The CDR3 has 17 amino acids. The CDR3 nucleotides are TGTGCCAGTAGTATAACCCCAGGGAGGAACCGCGACTATGGCTACACCTTC. This encodes CASSITPGRNRDYGYTF.

The chain has TRBV21-1 and TRBJ1-2. TRBV21-1 is recorded as a pseudogene. The CDR3 runs to 16 residues. Here the CDR3 reads CASSLPRALKRDGYTF. DNA for the CDR3: TGTGCCAGCAGCTTACCCCGGGCCCTCAAGCGGGATGGCTACACCTTC.

The chain is built from TRBV24-1 and TRBJ1-1; 8 bases align to TRBD1. The CDR3 spans 15 residues. The ends lost 3 bases at V and 3 bases at J; junction bases unmatched: 5. CDR1 and CDR2 from the germline V gene are KGHDR and SFDVKD. This CDR3 reads CATSDPDRGDTEAFF. CDR3 in DNA: TGTGCCACCAGTGATCCCGACAGGGGTGACACTGAAGCTTTCTTT.

The genes are TRBV5-6 and TRBJ1-4; 7 bases are shared with TRBD1. Trimming cost V 2 bases and J 6 bases; bases outside gene matches: 7. The CDR3 loop spans 15 amino acids. Germline V gene sequence: CDR1 SGHDT, CDR2 YYEEEE. CDR3 in DNA: TGTGCCAGCAGCTTCTTAGACAGGGCGGATGAAAAACTGTTTTTT. Protein product: CASSFLDRADEKLFF.

V and J are TRBV27 and TRBJ1-5; TRBD1 is a possible D gene (6 bases). Trimming took off 6 bases at V and 6 bases at J, with 15 bases between the two ends. The germline CDR1 and CDR2 sequences are MNHEY and SMNVEV (reference sequence). This CDR3 comprises 14 residues. The CDR3 DNA follows: TGTGCCAGCAGCTTCGGGGGAGGGGGTCAGCCCCAGCATTTT. As protein: CASSFGGGGQPQHF.

The CDR3 coding sequence is TGTGCCAGCAGTGAAACGCTCAGTTACTACACCTTC. Translated: CASSETLSYYTF. The chain is built from TRBV6-1 and TRBJ1-2; D is undetermined. CDR3 length equals 12 residues. Trimming shortened V by 2 bases and J by 10 bases, and 11 bases separated the two germline ends. Germline lookup yields CDR1 MNHNS and CDR2 SASEGT.

This rearrangement joins TRBV27 to TRBJ1-5, with D perhaps TRBD1 (5 bases). Trimming took off 5 bases at V and 3 bases at J, with 17 bases between the two ends. The CDR3 extends over 16 amino acids. CDR1 and CDR2 from the germline V gene are MNHEY and SMNVEV (reference sequence). The CDR3 protein is CASSPSDGGFNQPQHF. The CDR3 DNA reads TGTGCCAGCAGTCCCTCGGACGGGGGGTTCAATCAGCCCCAGCATTTT.

The chain links TRBV4-1 to TRBJ1-1; D is possibly TRBD1 (6 bases). Trimming shortened V by 1 base and J by 1 base, and 13 bases separated the two germline ends. This CDR3 has 16 amino acids. Per the germline V gene, CDR1 is MGHRA and CDR2 is YSYEKL. The CDR3 coding sequence is TGCGCCAGCAGCCAAGGACATGACAGGAAGAACACTGAAGCTTTCTTT. Translation: CASSQGHDRKNTEAFF.

The gene calls are TRBV10-3 and TRBJ1-2, with 8 positions matching TRBD1. The CDR3 is 15 amino acids. Trimming took 3 bases from V and 3 from J; bases not matched to a gene: 6. Germline assignment: CDR1 ENHRY and CDR2 SYGVKD. The chain's CDR3 is CAISDQDRGYYGYTF. In DNA form, the CDR3 reads TGTGCCATCAGTGACCAAGACAGGGGCTACTATGGCTACACCTTC.

This clone came up once. DNA of the CDR3: TGTGCCACTGGGAGTCCGGCAGACTACGAGCAGTACTTC. Its protein is CATGSPADYEQYF. The rearrangement joins TRBV15 to TRBJ2-7, with a tentative D call TRBD2 (5 bases). The CDR3 has 13 residues. Germline CDR1 LNHNV, CDR2 YYDKDF (reference sequence). The V end lost 9 bases, the J end lost 3 bases, and 15 bases lay between the germline ends. Filled out from reference TRBV15 and TRBJ2-7, the complete variable domain reads DAMVIQNPRYQVTQFGKPVTLSCSQTLNHNVMYWYQQKSSQAPKLLFHYYDKDFNNEADTPDNFQSRRPNTSFCFLDIRSPGLGDTAMYLCATGSPADYEQYFGPGTRLTVT.

The chain joins TRBV24-1 to TRBJ1-5; D may be TRBD1 (6 bases). Germline-derived CDR1 and CDR2 are KGHDR and SFDVKD. Deletions cut 7 bases from V and 7 bases from J, with 13 bases between. The CDR3 loop spans 13 amino acids. This chain's CDR3 is CATSEKTGQPQHF. CDR3 DNA: TGTGCCACCAGCGAAAAAACAGGGCAGCCCCAGCATTTT.

This chain joins TRBV5-1 and TRBJ1-5, with TRBD1 matching 9 bases. Germline V gene data show CDR1 as SGHRS and CDR2 as YFSETQ. The CDR3 is made up of 15 amino acids. Unmatched junction bases numbered 6, after V lost 4 bases and J lost 4 bases. CDR3 protein: CASSPGTGWNQPQHF. In DNA, the CDR3 is TGCGCCAGCAGCCCGGGGACAGGGTGGAATCAGCCCCAGCATTTT.

V gene TRBV18 combines with J gene TRBJ2-7, with 8 bases fitting TRBD2. This CDR3 is 14 amino acids long. The V and J ends lost 5 bases and 3 bases, in that order; junction bases with no gene match: 6. The V gene's germline CDR1 is KGHSH and CDR2 LQKENI. CDR3 nucleotide sequence: TGTGCCAGCTCAACTAGCGGAGTTTTCTACGAGCAGTACTTC. It specifies CASSTSGVFYEQYF.

This chain joins TRBV5-1 and TRBJ2-7; 7 positions match TRBD1. The J segment lost 0 bases and the V segment lost 0 bases, leaving 6 bases of the junction unmatched. Germline CDR1 and CDR2: SGHRS and YFSETQ. The CDR3 spans 16 residues. The CDR3 region has the DNA TGCGCCAGCAGCTTGGGTCGGGACAGACCCTCCTACGAGCAGTACTTC. Protein product: CASSLGRDRPSYEQYF. Filled out from reference TRBV5-1 and TRBJ2-7, the complete variable domain reads KAGVTQTPRYLIKTRGQQVTLSCSPISGHRSVSWYQQTPGQGLQFLFEYFSETQRNKGNFPGRFSGRQFSNSRSEMNVSTLELGDSALYLCASSLGRDRPSYEQYFGPGTRLTVT.

The gene calls are TRBV6-4 and TRBJ2-2, with D hard to call. With 0 bases removed from V and 7 bases from J, the gap between germline ends came to 6 bases. Germline assignment: CDR1 MRHNA and CDR2 SNTAGT. The CDR3 consists of 13 residues. This CDR3 is CASSDSPSGELFF. Here the CDR3 DNA reads TGTGCCAGCAGTGACTCTCCCAGCGGGGAGCTGTTTTTT.

The J gene is TRBJ1-1, the V gene TRBV5-8; D is unresolved. The CDR3 has 16 residues. Germline V lookup: CDR1 SGHTS, CDR2 YDEGEE. Trimming removed 4 bases from V and 3 bases from J, with 19 bases in between. The CDR3 protein is CASSRRWTQEDTEAFF. The CDR3 DNA reads as TGTGCCAGCAGCAGGAGGTGGACGCAAGAGGACACTGAAGCTTTCTTT.

The rearrangement uses TRBV21-1 and TRBJ1-6; the tabulated D call, TRBD1, remains unverified against the DNA. TRBV21-1 is a recognized pseudogene. The CDR3 is made up of 13 amino acids. CDR3 sequence reads: CAGNRGRGSPLHF. The CDR3 nucleotides read TGTGCCGGAAACAGGGGGCGAGGTTCACCCCTCCACTTT.

This clone was counted between two and nine times. The chain joins TRBV6-2 or TRBV6-3 to TRBJ2-7; TRBD2 is a possible D gene (6 bases). V was shortened by 4 bases and J by 9 bases, with 13 bases between the two germline ends. Germline CDR1 and CDR2: MNHEY and SVGEGT. This CDR3 region has 12 residues. CDR3 in DNA: TGTGCCAGCAGTTGGGGAGGACGAGGGCAGTACTTC. Its translation is CASSWGGRGQYF.

This chain connects TRBV5-6 to TRBJ2-5; D call uncertain. This CDR3 spans 14 amino acids. V was pared by 0 bases and J by 4 bases, with 10 bases between. In germline, CDR1 is SGHDT, CDR2 YYEEEE. CDR3 residues: CASSLAQSGETQYF. The CDR3 coding sequence is TGTGCCAGCAGCTTGGCCCAGTCGGGAGAGACCCAGTACTTC.

The gene calls are TRBV7-2 and TRBJ1-1; D gene uncertain. The V gene's germline CDR1 is SGHTA and CDR2 FQGNSA. The CDR3 consists of 13 residues. Deletions cut 6 bases from V and 6 bases from J, with 14 bases between. The CDR3 DNA reads TGTGCCAGCAGACCTCGCCGGGTAGCTGAAGCTTTCTTT. Translation gives CASRPRRVAEAFF.

This chain connects TRBV25-1 to TRBJ2-5, with D possibly being TRBD2 (5 bases). Germline V lookup: CDR1 MGHDK, CDR2 SYGVNS. This CDR3 spans 15 amino acids. V gave up 0 bases and J gave up 2 bases, with 10 bases separating them. The CDR3 coding sequence is TGTGCCAGCAGTGAATATGGCGGGCAGCAAGAGACCCAGTACTTC. Protein product: CASSEYGGQQETQYF.

This chain uses TRBV5-1 with TRBJ1-1; D is perhaps TRBD1 (5 bases). V was cut by 4 bases and J by 1 base, with 14 bases left in between. CDR1 and CDR2 from the germline V gene are SGHRS and YFSETQ. The CDR3 sequence is 15 residues long. CDR3 protein: CASSPGGGTNTEAFF. As DNA, the CDR3 is TGCGCCAGCAGCCCTGGAGGAGGGACGAACACTGAAGCTTTCTTT.